This TCR beta chain was observed in a study of blood T cell repertoires in COVID-19. Donors were grouped by their self-reported clinical history. The assay was immunoSEQ multiplex PCR, and TCRdb's table has in-frame clones only and misses some. The sample carries 450,000 to 600,000 clones, around 90% recorded once. The CDR3 spans 15 residues. J was trimmed by 5 bases and V by 0 bases; bases with no gene match: 7. CDR1 and CDR2 (germline): SGHRS, YFSETQ. The genes are TRBV5-1 and TRBJ2-7, with 8 bases matching TRBD1. Input material: PBMCs or T cells enriched from blood (not recorded which). The origin of this receptor is a woman younger than 35 who had recovered from COVID-19. CDR3 in amino acids: CASSLAPRQGNEQYF. CDR3 nucleotide sequence: TGCGCCAGCAGCTTGGCCCCAAGACAGGGGAACGAGCAGTACTTC. The whole variable domain, remainder taken from reference TRBV5-1 and TRBJ2-7, is KAGVTQTPRYLIKTRGQQVTLSCSPISGHRSVSWYQQTPGQGLQFLFEYFSETQRNKGNFPGRFSGRQFSNSRSEMNVSTLELGDSALYLCASSLAPRQGNEQYFGPGTRLTVT.